This T cell receptor beta chain appears in the sequencing data of a study of T cell repertoires in cytomegalovirus infection (dated by TCRdb to between 2018 and 2020). Study-level background: The HLA type of each donor mattered for the analysis, because public TCR beta signatures pointed to carriage of CMV infection along with the matching HLA type. Broad study findings and their caveats: In both this cohort and an independent roughly 350-donor cohort, the cumulative frequency of public TCR beta family members distinguished carriers of CMV infection plus the relevant HLA type. The ex vivo response was dominated by HLA-C-restricted CMV-specific TCR beta clonotypes, which also provided the single most frequent clonotype in two of eight donors.

This clonotype has only a few counts. Its antigen is still unknown. Base qualities are not recorded, but no much larger clone differs from it by a single base. The instrument given in TCRdb is Illumina HiSeq 1500. The public reads were run again by TCRdb, first through fastp at Q25 and then through MiXCR, and only productive beta chains were kept. Here each entry gathers all rows of one CDR3 protein and keeps the most common genes and DNA. The sample data list 150,000 to 200,000 distinct CDR3 sequences, and about 15% of these were observed just once. The ten largest account for around 27% of the sample. Including cysteine and phenylalanine, the CDR3 has 15 amino acids. Only CDR3 DNA remains: 45 bases, in frame from the first base. Taken from the germline V gene, the CDR1 and CDR2 loops are MDHEN and SYDVKM. Trimming removed 5 bases from V and 4 bases from J; the gene matches leave 10 bases unexplained.

The rearranged segments are TRBV28 and TRBJ2-5, with TRBD2 identical over 7 junction bases. The sample consisted of PBMCs. The TCR was taken from a human donor in good health (CMV status not recorded). Some clones in this sample may be carry-over from other donors' samples. The nucleotide sequence reads TGTGCCAGCAGTCACAAGCGGGATCAGGCAGAGACCCAGTACTTC. Its coded protein is CASSHKRDQAETQYF.